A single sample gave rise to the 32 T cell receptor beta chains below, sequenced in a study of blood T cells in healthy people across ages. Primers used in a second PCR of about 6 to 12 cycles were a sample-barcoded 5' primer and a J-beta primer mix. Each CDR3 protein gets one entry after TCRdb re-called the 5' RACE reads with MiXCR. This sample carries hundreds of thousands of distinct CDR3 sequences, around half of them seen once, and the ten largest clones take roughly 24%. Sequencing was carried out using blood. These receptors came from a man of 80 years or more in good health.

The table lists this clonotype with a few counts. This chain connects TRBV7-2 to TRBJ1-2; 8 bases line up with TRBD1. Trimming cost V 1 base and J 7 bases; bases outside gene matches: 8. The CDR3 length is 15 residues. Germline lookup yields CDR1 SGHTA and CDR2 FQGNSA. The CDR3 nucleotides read TGTGCCAGCAGCTTAGAAGTCGGACAGGGCCGTGGCTACACCTTC. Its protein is CASSLEVGQGRGYTF. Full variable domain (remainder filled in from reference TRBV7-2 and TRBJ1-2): GAGVSQSPSNKVTEKGKDVELRCDPISGHTALYWYRQSLGQGLEFLIYFQGNSAPDKSGLPSDRFSAERTGGSVSTLTIQRTQQEDSAVYLCASSLEVGQGRGYTFGSGTRLTVV.

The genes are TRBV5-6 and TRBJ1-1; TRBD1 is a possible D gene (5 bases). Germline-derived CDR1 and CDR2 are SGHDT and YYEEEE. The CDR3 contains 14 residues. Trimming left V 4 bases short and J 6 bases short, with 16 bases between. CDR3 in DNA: TGTGCCAGCAGCCGAATTACAGGTACCCCTGAAGCTTTCTTT. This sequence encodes CASSRITGTPEAFF.

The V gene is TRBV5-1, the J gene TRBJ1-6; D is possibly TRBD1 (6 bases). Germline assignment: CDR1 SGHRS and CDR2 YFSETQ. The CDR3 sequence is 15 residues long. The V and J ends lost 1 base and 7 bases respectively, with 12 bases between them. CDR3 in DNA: TGCGCCAGCAGCTTGACGGGGGCTCTAAATTCACCCCTCCACTTT. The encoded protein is CASSLTGALNSPLHF.

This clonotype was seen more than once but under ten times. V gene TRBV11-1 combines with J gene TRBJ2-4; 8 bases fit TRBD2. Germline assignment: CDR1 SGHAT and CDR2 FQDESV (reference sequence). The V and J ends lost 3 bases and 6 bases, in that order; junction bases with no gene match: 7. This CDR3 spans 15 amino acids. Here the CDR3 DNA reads TGTGCCAGCAGCTTCAGCGGGAGAAATCCAAACATTCAGTACTTC. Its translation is CASSFSGRNPNIQYF.

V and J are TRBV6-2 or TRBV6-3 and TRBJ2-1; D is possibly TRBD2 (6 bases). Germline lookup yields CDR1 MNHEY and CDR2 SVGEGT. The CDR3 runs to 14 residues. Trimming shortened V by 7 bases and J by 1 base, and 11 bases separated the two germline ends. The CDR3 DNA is TGTGCCAGCAATTCAGCGGGTTCCTACAATGAGCAGTTCTTC. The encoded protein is CASNSAGSYNEQFF.

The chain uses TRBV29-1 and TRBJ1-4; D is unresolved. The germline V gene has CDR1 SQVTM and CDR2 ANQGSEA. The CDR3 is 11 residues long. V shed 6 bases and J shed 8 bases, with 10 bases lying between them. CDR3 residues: CSVAGEEKLFF. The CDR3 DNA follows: TGCAGCGTAGCTGGGGAGGAAAAACTGTTTTTT.

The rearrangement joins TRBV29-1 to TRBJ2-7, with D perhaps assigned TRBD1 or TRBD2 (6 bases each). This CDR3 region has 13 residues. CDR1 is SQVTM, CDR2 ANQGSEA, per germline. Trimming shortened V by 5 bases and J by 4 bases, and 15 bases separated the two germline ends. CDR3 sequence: CSVQRGARYEQYF. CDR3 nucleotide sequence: TGCAGCGTTCAAAGGGGGGCGCGATACGAGCAGTACTTC.

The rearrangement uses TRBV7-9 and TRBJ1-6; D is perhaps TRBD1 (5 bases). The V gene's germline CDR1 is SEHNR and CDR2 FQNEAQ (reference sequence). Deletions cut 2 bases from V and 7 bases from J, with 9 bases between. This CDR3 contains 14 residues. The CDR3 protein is CASSLSGRNSPLHF. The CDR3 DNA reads TGTGCCAGCAGCTTATCAGGGAGGAATTCACCCCTCCACTTT. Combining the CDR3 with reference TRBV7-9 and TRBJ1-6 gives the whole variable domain DTGVSQNPRHKITKRGQNVTFRCDPISEHNRLYWYRQTLGQGPEFLTYFQNEAQLEKSRLLSDRFSAERPKGSFSTLEIQRTEQGDSAMYLCASSLSGRNSPLHFGNGTRLTVT.

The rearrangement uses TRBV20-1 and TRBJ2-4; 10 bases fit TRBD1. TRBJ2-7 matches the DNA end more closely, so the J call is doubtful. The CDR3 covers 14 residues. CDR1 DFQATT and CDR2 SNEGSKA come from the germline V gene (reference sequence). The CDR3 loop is CSARPTGGVDEQYF. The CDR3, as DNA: TGCAGTGCTAGACCGACAGGGGGCGTTGACGAGCAGTACTTC.

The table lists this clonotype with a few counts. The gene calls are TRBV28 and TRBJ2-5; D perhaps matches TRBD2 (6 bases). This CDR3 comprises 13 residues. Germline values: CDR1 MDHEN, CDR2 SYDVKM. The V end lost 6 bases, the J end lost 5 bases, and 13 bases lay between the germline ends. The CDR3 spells CASSAGGIETQYF. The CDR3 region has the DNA TGTGCCAGCAGCGCCGGGGGTATCGAGACCCAGTACTTC.

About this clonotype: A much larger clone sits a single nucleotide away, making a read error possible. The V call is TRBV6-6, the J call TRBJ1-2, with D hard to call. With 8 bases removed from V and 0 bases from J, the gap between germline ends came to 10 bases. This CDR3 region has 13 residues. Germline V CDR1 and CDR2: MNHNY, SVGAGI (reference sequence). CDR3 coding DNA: TGTGCCAGCGAGAGCCAGGCTAACTATGGCTACACCTTC. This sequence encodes CASESQANYGYTF.

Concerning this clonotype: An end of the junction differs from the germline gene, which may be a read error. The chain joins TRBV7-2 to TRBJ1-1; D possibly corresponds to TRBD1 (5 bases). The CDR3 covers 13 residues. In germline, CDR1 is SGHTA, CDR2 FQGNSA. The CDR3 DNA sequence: TGTGCCAGCAACTTGACAGAGAACACTGAACCTTTCTTT. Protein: CASNLTENTEPFF. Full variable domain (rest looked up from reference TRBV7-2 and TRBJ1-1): GAGVSQSPSNKVTEKGKDVELRCDPISGHTALYWYRQSLGQGLEFLIYFQGNSAPDKSGLPSDRFSAERTGGSVSTLTIQRTQQEDSAVYLCASNLTENTEPFFGQGTRLTVV.

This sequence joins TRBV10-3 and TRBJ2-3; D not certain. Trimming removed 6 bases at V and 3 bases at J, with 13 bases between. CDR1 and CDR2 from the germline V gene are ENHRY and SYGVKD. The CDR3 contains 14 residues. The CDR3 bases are TGTGCCATCAGGACCGAGGAAGGGACAGATACGCAGTATTTT. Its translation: CAIRTEEGTDTQYF.

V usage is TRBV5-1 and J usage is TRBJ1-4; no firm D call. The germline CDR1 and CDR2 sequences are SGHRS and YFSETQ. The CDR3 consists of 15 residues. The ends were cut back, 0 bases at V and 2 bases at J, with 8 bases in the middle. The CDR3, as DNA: TGCGCCAGCAGCTTGGAGGGTTGGACTAATGAAAAACTGTTTTTT. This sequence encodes CASSLEGWTNEKLFF.

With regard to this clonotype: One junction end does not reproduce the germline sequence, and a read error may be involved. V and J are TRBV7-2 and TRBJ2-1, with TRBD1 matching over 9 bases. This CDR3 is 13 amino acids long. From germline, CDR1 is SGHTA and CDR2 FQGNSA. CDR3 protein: CVSLQGADNEQFF. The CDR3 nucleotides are TGTGTCAGCCTACAGGGGGCCGACAATGAGCAGTTCTTC.

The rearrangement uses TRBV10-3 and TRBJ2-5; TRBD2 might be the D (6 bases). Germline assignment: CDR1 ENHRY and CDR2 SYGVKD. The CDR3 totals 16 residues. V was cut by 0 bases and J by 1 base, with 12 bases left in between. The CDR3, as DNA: TGTGCCATCAGTGAGTCCTTAGCGGAAGGCCAAGAGACCCAGTACTTC. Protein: CAISESLAEGQETQYF.

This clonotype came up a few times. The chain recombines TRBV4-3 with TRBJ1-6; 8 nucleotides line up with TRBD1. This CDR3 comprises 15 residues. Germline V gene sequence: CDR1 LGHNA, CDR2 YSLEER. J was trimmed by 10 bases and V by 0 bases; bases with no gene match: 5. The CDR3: CASSQEDRAESPLHF. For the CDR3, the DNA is TGCGCCAGCAGCCAAGAGGACAGGGCGGAGTCACCCCTCCACTTT.

The DNA for the CDR3 is TGTGCCAGCGTCAGTTTGGCGGGAGGTGCGTCCTACAATGAGCAGTTCTTC. This translates into CASVSLAGGASYNEQFF. This chain links TRBV27 with TRBJ2-1, with 8 nucleotides matching TRBD2. Germline-derived CDR1 and CDR2 are MNHEY and SMNVEV (reference sequence). V lost 8 bases, J lost 1 base, and 13 bases stayed unmatched. CDR3 length equals 17 residues.

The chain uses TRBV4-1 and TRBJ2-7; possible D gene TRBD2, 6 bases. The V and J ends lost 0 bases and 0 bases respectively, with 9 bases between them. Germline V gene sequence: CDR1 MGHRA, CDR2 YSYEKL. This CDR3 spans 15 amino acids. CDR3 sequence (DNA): TGCGCCAGCAGCCAAGATGCCGGGAGCTCCTACGAGCAGTACTTC. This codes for CASSQDAGSSYEQYF.

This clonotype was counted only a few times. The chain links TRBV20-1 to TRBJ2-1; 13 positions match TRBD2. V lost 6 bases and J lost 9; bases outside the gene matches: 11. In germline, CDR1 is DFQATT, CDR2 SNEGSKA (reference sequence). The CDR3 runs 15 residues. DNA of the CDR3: TGCAGTGCCGCAACAAGGACTAGCGGGAGAAGTGAGCAGTTCTTC. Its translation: CSAATRTSGRSEQFF.

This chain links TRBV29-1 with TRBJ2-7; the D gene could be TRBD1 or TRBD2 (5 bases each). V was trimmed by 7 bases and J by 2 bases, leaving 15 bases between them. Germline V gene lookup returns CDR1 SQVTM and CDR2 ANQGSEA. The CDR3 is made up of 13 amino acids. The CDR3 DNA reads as TGCAGCGGGTGGGGGATGGGTCCCTACGAGCAGTACTTC. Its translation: CSGWGMGPYEQYF.

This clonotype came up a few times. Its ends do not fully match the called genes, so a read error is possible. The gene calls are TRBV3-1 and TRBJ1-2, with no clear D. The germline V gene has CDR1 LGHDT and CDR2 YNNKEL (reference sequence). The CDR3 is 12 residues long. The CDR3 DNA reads TGTGCCAGCACCCAAGGAACCTATGGCTACACCTTC. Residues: CASTQGTYGYTF.

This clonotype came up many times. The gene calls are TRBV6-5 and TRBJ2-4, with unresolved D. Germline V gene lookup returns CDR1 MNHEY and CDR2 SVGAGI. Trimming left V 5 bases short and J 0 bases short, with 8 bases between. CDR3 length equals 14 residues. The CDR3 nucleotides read TGTGCCAGCAGTCACCTACTAGCCAAAAACATTCAGTACTTC. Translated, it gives CASSHLLAKNIQYF.

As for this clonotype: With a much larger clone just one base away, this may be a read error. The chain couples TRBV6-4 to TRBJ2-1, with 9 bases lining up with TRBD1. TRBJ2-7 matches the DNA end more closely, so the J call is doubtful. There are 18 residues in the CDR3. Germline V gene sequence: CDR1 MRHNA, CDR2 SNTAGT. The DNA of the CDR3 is TGTGCCAGCAGTGACTCGTTGAATACAGGGGGCTCCTACAATGAGCAGTACTTC. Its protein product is CASSDSLNTGGSYNEQYF.

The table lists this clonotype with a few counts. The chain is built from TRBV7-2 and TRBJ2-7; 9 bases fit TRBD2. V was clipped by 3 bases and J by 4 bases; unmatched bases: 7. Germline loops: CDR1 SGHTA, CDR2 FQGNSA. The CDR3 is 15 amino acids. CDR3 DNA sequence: TGTGCCAGCAGCTTTAGCGGGAGCGTGGATTACGAGCAGTACTTC. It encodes CASSFSGSVDYEQYF.

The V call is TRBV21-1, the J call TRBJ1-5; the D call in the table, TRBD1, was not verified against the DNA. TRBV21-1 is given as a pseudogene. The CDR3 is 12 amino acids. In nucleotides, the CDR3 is TGTGCCAACCGGGGTAGCAATCAGCCCCAGCATTTT. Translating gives CANRGSNQPQHF.

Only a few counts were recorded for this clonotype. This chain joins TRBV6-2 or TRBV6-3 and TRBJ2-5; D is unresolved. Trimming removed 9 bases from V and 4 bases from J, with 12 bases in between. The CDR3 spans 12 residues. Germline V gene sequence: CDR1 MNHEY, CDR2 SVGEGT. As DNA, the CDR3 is TGTGCCAGTGCAGTTAACGGAGAGACCCAGTACTTC. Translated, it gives CASAVNGETQYF.

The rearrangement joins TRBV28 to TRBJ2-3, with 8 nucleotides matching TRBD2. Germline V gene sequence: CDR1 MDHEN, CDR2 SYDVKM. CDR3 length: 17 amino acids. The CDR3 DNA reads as TGTGCGAGTAGACGCAGGGTAATAGCGGGACGCACAGATACGCAGTATTTT. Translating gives CASRRRVIAGRTDTQYF.

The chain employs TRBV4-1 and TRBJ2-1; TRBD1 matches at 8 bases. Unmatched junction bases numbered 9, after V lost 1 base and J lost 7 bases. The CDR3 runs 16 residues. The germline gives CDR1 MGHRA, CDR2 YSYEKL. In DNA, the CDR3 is TGCGCCAGCAGCCAAGTAACCGGACAGGGTTCGAATGAGCAGTTCTTC. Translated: CASSQVTGQGSNEQFF.

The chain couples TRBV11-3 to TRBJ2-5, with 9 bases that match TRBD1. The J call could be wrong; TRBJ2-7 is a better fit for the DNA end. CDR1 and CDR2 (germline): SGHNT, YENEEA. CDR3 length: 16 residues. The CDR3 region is CASSLERGQGLNEQYF. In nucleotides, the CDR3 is TGTGCCAGCAGCTTAGAGCGGGGACAGGGTCTGAACGAGCAGTACTTC.

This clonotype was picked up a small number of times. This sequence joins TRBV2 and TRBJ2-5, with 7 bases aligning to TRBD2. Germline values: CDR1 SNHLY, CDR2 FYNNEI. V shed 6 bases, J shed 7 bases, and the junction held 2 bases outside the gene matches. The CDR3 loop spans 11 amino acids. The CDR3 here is CASRPGGTQYF. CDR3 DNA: TGTGCCAGCAGGCCGGGAGGGACCCAGTACTTC.

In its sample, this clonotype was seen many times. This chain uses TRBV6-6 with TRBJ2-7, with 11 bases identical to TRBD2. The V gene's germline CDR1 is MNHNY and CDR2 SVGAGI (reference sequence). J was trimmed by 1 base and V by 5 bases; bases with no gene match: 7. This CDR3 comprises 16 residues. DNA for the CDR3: TGTGCCAGCAGTCCCCCCGGGACTAGCGGATCCTACGAGCAGTACTTC. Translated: CASSPPGTSGSYEQYF.